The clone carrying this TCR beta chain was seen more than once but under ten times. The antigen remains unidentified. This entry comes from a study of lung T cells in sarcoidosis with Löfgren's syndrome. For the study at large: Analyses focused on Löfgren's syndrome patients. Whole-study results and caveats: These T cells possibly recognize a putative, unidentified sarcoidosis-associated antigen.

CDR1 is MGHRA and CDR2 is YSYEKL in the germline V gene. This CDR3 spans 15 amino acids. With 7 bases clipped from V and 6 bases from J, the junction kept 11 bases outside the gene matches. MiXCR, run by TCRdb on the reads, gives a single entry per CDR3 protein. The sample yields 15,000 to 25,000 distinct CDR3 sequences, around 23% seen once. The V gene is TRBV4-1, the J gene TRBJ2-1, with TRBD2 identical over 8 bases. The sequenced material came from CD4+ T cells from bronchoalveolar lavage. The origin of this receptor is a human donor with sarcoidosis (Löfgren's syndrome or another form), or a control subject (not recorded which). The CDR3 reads CASTHGERERNEQFF. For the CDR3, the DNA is TGCGCCAGCACCCACGGCGAGCGGGAGCGCAATGAGCAGTTCTTC.